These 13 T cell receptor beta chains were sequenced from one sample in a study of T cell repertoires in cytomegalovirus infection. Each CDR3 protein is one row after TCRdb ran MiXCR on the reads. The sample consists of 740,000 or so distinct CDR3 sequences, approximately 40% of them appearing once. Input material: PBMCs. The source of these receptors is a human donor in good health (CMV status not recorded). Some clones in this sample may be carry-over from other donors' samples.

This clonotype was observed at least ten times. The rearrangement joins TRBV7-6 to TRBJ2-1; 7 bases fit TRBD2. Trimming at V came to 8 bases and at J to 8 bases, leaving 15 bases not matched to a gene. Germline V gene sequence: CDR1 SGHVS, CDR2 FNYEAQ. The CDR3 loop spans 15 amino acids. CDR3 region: CASCLGGNPSDEQFF. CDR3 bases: TGTGCCAGCTGCCTCGGGGGGAATCCTAGCGATGAGCAGTTCTTC. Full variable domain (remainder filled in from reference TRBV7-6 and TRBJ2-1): GAGVSQSPRYKVTKRGQDVALRCDPISGHVSLYWYRQALGQGPEFLTYFNYEAQQDKSGLPNDRFSAERPEGSISTLTIQRTEQRDSAMYRCASCLGGNPSDEQFFGPGTRLTVL.

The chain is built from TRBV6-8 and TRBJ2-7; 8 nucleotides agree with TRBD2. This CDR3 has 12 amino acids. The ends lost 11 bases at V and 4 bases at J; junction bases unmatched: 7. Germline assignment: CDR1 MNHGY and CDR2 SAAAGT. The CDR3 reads CAAGPSGYEQYF. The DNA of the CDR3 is TGTGCCGCTGGGCCTAGCGGGTACGAGCAGTACTTC.

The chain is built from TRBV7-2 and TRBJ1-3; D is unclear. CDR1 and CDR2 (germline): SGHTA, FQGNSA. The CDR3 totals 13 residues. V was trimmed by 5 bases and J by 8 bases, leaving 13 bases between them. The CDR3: CASSQPWRDTIYF. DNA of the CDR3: TGTGCCAGCAGCCAACCCTGGAGAGACACCATATATTTT. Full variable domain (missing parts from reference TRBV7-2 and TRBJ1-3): GAGVSQSPSNKVTEKGKDVELRCDPISGHTALYWYRQSLGQGLEFLIYFQGNSAPDKSGLPSDRFSAERTGGSVSTLTIQRTQQEDSAVYLCASSQPWRDTIYFGEGSWLTVV.

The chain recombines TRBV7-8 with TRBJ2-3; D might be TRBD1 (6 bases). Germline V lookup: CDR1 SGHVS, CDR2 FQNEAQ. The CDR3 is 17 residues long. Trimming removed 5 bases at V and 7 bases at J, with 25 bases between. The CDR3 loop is CASSPKASGTLSHTQYF. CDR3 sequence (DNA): TGTGCCAGCAGCCCTAAGGCTTCCGGGACACTCTCTCATACGCAGTATTTT.

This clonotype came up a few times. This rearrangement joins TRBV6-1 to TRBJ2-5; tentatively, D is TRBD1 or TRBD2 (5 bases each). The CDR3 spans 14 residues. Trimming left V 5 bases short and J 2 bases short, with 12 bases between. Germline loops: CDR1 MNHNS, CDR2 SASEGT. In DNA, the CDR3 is TGTGCCAGCAGTTTGGGGGTCGCTCAAGAGACCCAGTACTTC. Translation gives CASSLGVAQETQYF.

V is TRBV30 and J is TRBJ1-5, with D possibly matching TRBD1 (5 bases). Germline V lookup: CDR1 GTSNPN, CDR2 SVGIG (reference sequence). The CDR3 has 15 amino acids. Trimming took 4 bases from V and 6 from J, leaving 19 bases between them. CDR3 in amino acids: CAWNAGARGSQPQHF. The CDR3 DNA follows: TGTGCCTGGAACGCCGGGGCGCGAGGGAGTCAGCCCCAGCATTTT. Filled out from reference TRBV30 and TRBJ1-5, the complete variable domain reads SQTIHQWPATLVQPVGSPLSLECTVEGTSNPNLYWYRQAAGRGLQLLFYSVGIGQISSEVPQNLSASRPQDRQFILSSKKLLLSDSGFYLCAWNAGARGSQPQHFGDGTRLSIL.

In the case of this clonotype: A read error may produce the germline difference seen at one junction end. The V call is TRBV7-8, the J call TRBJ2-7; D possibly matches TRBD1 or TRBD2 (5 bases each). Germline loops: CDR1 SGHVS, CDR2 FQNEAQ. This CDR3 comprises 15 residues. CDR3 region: CARSTKGVGPYEKYF. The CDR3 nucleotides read TGTGCCAGAAGCACAAAGGGAGTGGGGCCCTACGAGAAGTACTTC.

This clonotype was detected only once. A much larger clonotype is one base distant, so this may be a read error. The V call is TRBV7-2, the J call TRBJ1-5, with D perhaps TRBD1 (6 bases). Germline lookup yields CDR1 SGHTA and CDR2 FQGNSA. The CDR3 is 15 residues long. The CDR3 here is CASSLAGAGRQPQNF. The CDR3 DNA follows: TGTGCCAGCAGCTTAGCGGGGGCGGGGCGGCAGCCCCAGAATTTT.

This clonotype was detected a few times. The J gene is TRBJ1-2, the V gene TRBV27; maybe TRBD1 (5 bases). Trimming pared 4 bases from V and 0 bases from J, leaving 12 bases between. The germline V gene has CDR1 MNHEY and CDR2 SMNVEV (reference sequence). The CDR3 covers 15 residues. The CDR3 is CASSWGTPANYGYTF. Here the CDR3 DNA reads TGTGCCAGCAGTTGGGGGACGCCTGCTAACTATGGCTACACCTTC.

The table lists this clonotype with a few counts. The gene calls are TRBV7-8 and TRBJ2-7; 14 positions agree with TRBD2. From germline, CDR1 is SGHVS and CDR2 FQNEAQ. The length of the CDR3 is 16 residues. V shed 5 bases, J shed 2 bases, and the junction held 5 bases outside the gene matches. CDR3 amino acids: CASSGGLAGGAYEQYF. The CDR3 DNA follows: TGTGCCAGCAGCGGTGGACTAGCGGGAGGTGCCTACGAGCAGTACTTC.

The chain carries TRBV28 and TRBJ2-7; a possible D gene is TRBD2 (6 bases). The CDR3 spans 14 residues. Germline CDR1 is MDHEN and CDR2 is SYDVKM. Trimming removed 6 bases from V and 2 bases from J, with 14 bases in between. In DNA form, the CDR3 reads TGTGCCAGCAGACGACTAGACAAAACCTACGAGCAGTACTTC. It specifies CASRRLDKTYEQYF.

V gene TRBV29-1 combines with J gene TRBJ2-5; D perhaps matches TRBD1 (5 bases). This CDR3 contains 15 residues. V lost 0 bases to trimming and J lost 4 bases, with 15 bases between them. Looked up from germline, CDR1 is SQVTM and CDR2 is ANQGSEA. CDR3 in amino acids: CSVEDRRTKRETQYF. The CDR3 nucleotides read TGCAGCGTTGAAGATCGTAGGACAAAGAGAGAGACCCAGTACTTC.

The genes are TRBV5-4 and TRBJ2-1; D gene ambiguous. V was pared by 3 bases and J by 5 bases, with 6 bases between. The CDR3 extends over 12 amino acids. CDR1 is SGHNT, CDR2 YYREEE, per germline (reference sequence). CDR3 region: CASSSPDNEQFF. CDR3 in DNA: TGTGCCAGCAGCTCCCCTGACAATGAGCAGTTCTTC.